This T cell receptor (beta chain) was recovered during a study of blood T cells in healthy people across ages. The use of a sample-barcoded 5' primer and a J-beta primer mix characterized a second PCR of 7 to 11 cycles. TCRdb passed the 5' RACE reads through MiXCR, listing each CDR3 protein once. The data show roughly 1,700,000 distinct CDR3 sequences, with 28% seen just once and 7.7% held by the top ten. The CDR3 spans 14 residues. V was shortened by 6 bases and J by 6 bases, with 14 bases between the two germline ends. Sequencing input: blood. The source is a woman under 40 in good health. The chain employs TRBV12-3 or TRBV12-4 and TRBJ1-4; D might be TRBD1 (5 bases). As DNA, the CDR3 is TGTGCCAGCAGCTTCCGAGGGGCCGATGAAAAACTGTTTTTT. This translates into CASSFRGADEKLFF.